These 25 T cell receptor beta chains were sequenced from one sample in a study of shared clonotypes between healthy human individuals. This table comes from immunoSEQ multiplex PCR, and its TCRdb copy is limited to in-frame clones, with some not included. The sample consists of about 1,500,000 clones, around 97% of them appearing once. The specimen sequenced was naive CD4+ T cells sorted from blood. Sample subset: CD45RA+ positively selected. These receptors came from a man aged 30 to 39 in good health.

This chain joins TRBV7-2 and TRBJ2-2; TRBD1 might be the D (7 bases). CDR3 length equals 16 residues. Per germline, CDR1 SGHTA and CDR2 FQGNSA. Trimming took 2 bases from V and 4 from J, leaving 14 bases between them. CDR3 loop: CASSLLQGRTTGELFF. CDR3 DNA: TGTGCCAGCAGCTTATTACAGGGGAGGACCACCGGGGAGCTGTTTTTT.

The J gene is TRBJ1-5, the V gene TRBV5-6; D perhaps matches TRBD1 (5 bases). Germline V gene lookup returns CDR1 SGHDT and CDR2 YYEEEE. CDR3 length equals 14 residues. The ends were cut back, 3 bases at V and 3 bases at J, with 10 bases in the middle. The CDR3 sequence is CASSWGLNNQPQHF. CDR3 in DNA: TGTGCCAGCAGCTGGGGACTGAACAATCAGCCCCAGCATTTT.

The chain recombines TRBV5-1 with TRBJ2-5; D assignment may be TRBD1 or TRBD2 (6 bases each). Germline-derived CDR1 and CDR2 are SGHRS and YFSETQ. Deletions cut 4 bases from V and 5 bases from J, with 15 bases between. The CDR3 is made up of 14 amino acids. The CDR3 coding sequence is TGCGCCAGCAGCCCGGTGGGGGCGGGGGAGACCCAGTACTTC. Protein product: CASSPVGAGETQYF.

This chain links TRBV6-1 with TRBJ2-5; D possibly corresponds to TRBD2 (6 bases). The germline CDR1 and CDR2 sequences are MNHNS and SASEGT. With 4 bases removed from V and 2 bases from J, the gap between germline ends came to 14 bases. The CDR3 runs 15 residues. The CDR3 DNA reads as TGTGCCAGCAGTGCGGGCGGGACGCTACAAGAGACCCAGTACTTC. Amino acids: CASSAGGTLQETQYF.

A remark on this clone: Other DNA sequences in the sample encode the same CDR3. Written as DNA, the CDR3 is TGCAGCGTTGCGGGAGACTCCTACAATGAGCAGTTCTTC. Amino acids: CSVAGDSYNEQFF. This chain uses TRBV29-1 with TRBJ2-1, with D maybe TRBD2 (6 bases). Trimming stripped 4 bases from V and 0 bases from J, with 7 bases between. The germline CDR1 and CDR2 sequences are SQVTM and ANQGSEA. The CDR3 runs 13 residues.

This clone was seen once. CDR3 sequence reads: CASSSHRGINTGELFF. CDR3 nucleotides: TGTGCCAGTAGTTCGCACAGGGGGATAAACACCGGGGAGCTGTTTTTT. V is TRBV19 and J is TRBJ2-2; 8 nucleotides line up with TRBD1. Germline values: CDR1 LNHDA, CDR2 SQIVND (reference sequence). The CDR3 covers 16 residues. The junction had 7 bases not matched to a gene; V was cut back by 5 bases and J by 2 bases. Together with reference TRBV19 and TRBJ2-2, the CDR3 gives the full variable domain: DGGITQSPKYLFRKEGQNVTLSCEQNLNHDAMYWYRQDPGQGLRLIYYSQIVNDFQKGDIAEGYSVSREKKESFPLTVTSAQKNPTAFYLCASSSHRGINTGELFFGEGSRLTVL.

This sequence joins TRBV6-1 and TRBJ2-7; TRBD1 is a possible D gene (5 bases). This CDR3 contains 15 residues. Germline V gene sequence: CDR1 MNHNS, CDR2 SASEGT. Trimming removed 3 bases at V and 2 bases at J, with 14 bases between. CDR3 in amino acids: CASSEYGANPYEQYF. The CDR3 region has the DNA TGTGCCAGCAGTGAGTATGGGGCCAACCCCTACGAGCAGTACTTC.

Notes on this clone: Since the CDR3 does not end with the conserved phenylalanine or tryptophan, this likely comes from a read error. The DNA is left out, because the CDR3 cannot be placed on it with certainty; the CDR3 is given as TCRdb lists it. V usage is TRBV27 and J usage is TRBJ2-7. CDR1 and CDR2 (germline): MNHEY, SMNVEV (reference sequence). Termini included, the CDR3 measures 11 amino acids. The CDR3 here is CASSLYRDGTL.

The chain uses TRBV6-1 and TRBJ1-5, with D unclear. This CDR3 contains 13 residues. Germline CDR1 reads MNHNS; CDR2 reads SASEGT. V shed 3 bases and J shed 6 bases, with 9 bases lying between them. In DNA form, the CDR3 reads TGTGCCAGCAGTGATGGGCCTTCTCAGCCCCAGCATTTT. Its protein is CASSDGPSQPQHF.

The rearrangement links TRBV7-2 to TRBJ1-2, with D possibly matching TRBD1 (6 bases). Germline values: CDR1 SGHTA, CDR2 FQGNSA. The V end was cut by 1 base, the J end by 8 bases, with 11 bases between. This CDR3 is 13 amino acids long. CDR3 coding DNA: TGTGCCAGCAGCTTAGTACAGGGAGTGGGCTACACCTTC. It yields the protein CASSLVQGVGYTF.

The V and J genes are TRBV19 and TRBJ2-1; no clear D gene. From germline, CDR1 is LNHDA and CDR2 SQIVND (reference sequence). Trimming shortened V by 6 bases and J by 5 bases, and 8 bases separated the two germline ends. The CDR3 is made up of 12 amino acids. CDR3 protein: CASRVADNEQFF. CDR3 coding DNA: TGTGCCAGTAGAGTCGCAGACAATGAGCAGTTCTTC.

The chain has TRBV19 and TRBJ1-5; 7 bases match TRBD1. V shed 4 bases and J 2 bases; nucleotides not matched to a gene: 8. The CDR3 runs 16 residues. The germline gives CDR1 LNHDA, CDR2 SQIVND (reference sequence). CDR3: CASSTTGTAGNQPQHF. The CDR3 DNA reads TGTGCCAGTAGTACAACCGGGACAGCAGGCAATCAGCCCCAGCATTTT.

The genes are TRBV28 and TRBJ1-2; D not resolved. In germline, CDR1 is MDHEN, CDR2 SYDVKM. Trimming removed 5 bases at V and 5 bases at J, with 9 bases between. CDR3 length equals 12 residues. CDR3 amino acids: CASSPNGYGYTF. The CDR3 nucleotides are TGTGCCAGCAGTCCTAATGGGTATGGCTACACCTTC.

The chain combines TRBV19 with TRBJ2-7; TRBD1 matches at 11 bases. Trimming took 1 base from V and 3 from J; bases not matched to a gene: 5. The CDR3 contains 16 residues. Germline CDR1 is LNHDA and CDR2 is SQIVND (reference sequence). CDR3 loop: CASSIASGTGGYEQYF. The CDR3, as DNA: TGTGCCAGTAGTATAGCCTCCGGGACAGGGGGCTACGAGCAGTACTTC.

The chain has TRBV12-5 and TRBJ2-1, with 10 bases that match TRBD2. Losses at the gene ends were 5 bases for V and 1 base for J; bases not matched to a gene: 8. From germline, CDR1 is LGHNT and CDR2 FRNRAP. This CDR3 comprises 17 residues. CDR3 region: CASGQLPSGSSYNEQFF. The CDR3 region has the DNA TGTGCTAGTGGTCAACTTCCTAGCGGGAGTTCCTACAATGAGCAGTTCTTC. Together with reference TRBV12-5 and TRBJ2-1, the CDR3 gives the full variable domain: DARVTQTPRHKVTEMGQEVTMRCQPILGHNTVFWYRQTMMQGLELLAYFRNRAPLDDSGMPKDRFSAEMPDATLATLKIQPSEPRDSAVYFCASGQLPSGSSYNEQFFGPGTRLTVL.

The V call is TRBV28, the J call TRBJ1-5; D not resolved. Germline V gene data show CDR1 as MDHEN and CDR2 as SYDVKM. The CDR3 covers 17 residues. V was pared by 3 bases and J by 0 bases, with 15 bases between. The CDR3 bases are TGTGCCAGCAGTTTGAGGGATTCACAGTATAGCAATCAGCCCCAGCATTTT. It is translated as CASSLRDSQYSNQPQHF.

The chain uses TRBV6-1 and TRBJ2-7; unclear D gene. The CDR3 extends over 12 amino acids. Germline lookup yields CDR1 MNHNS and CDR2 SASEGT. V lost 7 bases and J 2 bases, leaving 9 bases between the germline ends. This CDR3 is CASIHIPYEQYF. The CDR3 region has the DNA TGTGCCAGCATCCACATCCCCTACGAGCAGTACTTC.

V usage is TRBV6-5 and J usage is TRBJ2-1; 14 bases fit TRBD2. After removal of 6 bases from V and 10 bases from J, the junction contained 8 bases not matched to a gene. CDR1 is MNHEY and CDR2 is SVGAGI in the germline V gene. The CDR3 contains 15 residues. The CDR3 sequence is CASSRGLAGVSEQFF. The CDR3 region has the DNA TGTGCCAGCAGCCGGGGACTAGCGGGAGTCTCAGAGCAGTTCTTC.

This chain links TRBV25-1 with TRBJ2-3; 9 bases align to TRBD2. Germline V lookup: CDR1 MGHDK, CDR2 SYGVNS. CDR3 length: 14 amino acids. J lost 4 bases, V lost 8 bases, and 7 bases had no gene match. CDR3 DNA: TGTGCCAGCGCCTGGGCGGGAGGGGCAGATACGCAGTATTTT. It yields the protein CASAWAGGADTQYF.

The rearrangement links TRBV5-1 to TRBJ2-7; the match to TRBD2 covers 10 bases. Germline assignment: CDR1 SGHRS and CDR2 YFSETQ. J lost 1 base, V lost 4 bases, and 11 bases had no gene match. CDR3 size: 17 residues. This CDR3 reads CASSLASGSLGSYEQYF. For the CDR3, the DNA is TGCGCCAGCAGCCTGGCTAGCGGGAGCCTAGGGTCCTACGAGCAGTACTTC.

The chain has TRBV27 and TRBJ2-7; TRBD1 matches at 7 bases. Germline V gene data show CDR1 as MNHEY and CDR2 as SMNVEV (reference sequence). Trimming at V came to 5 bases and at J to 2 bases, leaving 9 bases not matched to a gene. The CDR3 has 15 residues. CDR3 amino acids: CASSTSGTDPYEQYF. CDR3 nucleotides: TGTGCCAGCAGTACCTCCGGGACAGACCCCTACGAGCAGTACTTC.

V is TRBV30 and J is TRBJ2-7; D could derive from TRBD1 or TRBD2 (5 bases each). V shed 0 bases and J shed 4 bases, with 34 bases lying between them. Per the germline V gene, CDR1 is GTSNPN and CDR2 is SVGIG (reference sequence). The CDR3 sequence is 21 residues long. The CDR3 sequence: CAWSVPVWVFGKMGPRYEQYF. DNA of the CDR3: TGTGCCTGGAGTGTACCGGTTTGGGTATTCGGGAAAATGGGACCGCGATACGAGCAGTACTTC.

This clone was found a few times. The chain is built from TRBV19 and TRBJ1-2, with unresolved D. Trimming shortened V by 4 bases and J by 0 bases, and 18 bases separated the two germline ends. The CDR3 consists of 17 residues. CDR1 is LNHDA, CDR2 SQIVND, per germline (reference sequence). CDR3 sequence reads: CASSTSNRHSSNYGYTF. CDR3 nucleotides: TGTGCCAGTAGTACATCAAATCGGCACAGCTCTAACTATGGCTACACCTTC.

About this clone: Other DNA sequences of this sample code for an identical CDR3. The genes are TRBV28 and TRBJ2-2; D is tentatively TRBD1 or TRBD2 (6 bases each). CDR1 is MDHEN and CDR2 is SYDVKM in the germline V gene. Trimming stripped 5 bases from V and 4 bases from J, with 20 bases between. This CDR3 region has 17 residues. This CDR3 is CASSPRWGSGATGELFF. The CDR3 bases are TGTGCCAGCAGTCCAAGGTGGGGCTCGGGGGCCACCGGGGAGCTGTTTTTT.

In DNA form, the CDR3 reads TGTGCCAGCAGCGGTAGGTTCATGGGGGACCCTGCTGGGGAGCAGTACTTC. Its protein is CASSGRFMGDPAGEQYF. The gene calls are TRBV9 and TRBJ2-7; the D call may be TRBD1 or TRBD2 (5 bases each). The CDR3 is 17 amino acids. The germline V and J ends were trimmed by 3 bases and 7 bases, with 26 bases remaining between them. Germline V lookup: CDR1 SGDLS, CDR2 YYNGEE.